The 25 T cell receptor beta chains given below trace back to one sample, sequenced in a study of T cell repertoires in cytomegalovirus infection. These receptors lack a known antigen. One entry per CDR3 protein, called by TCRdb with MiXCR from the reads. Of around 800,000 distinct CDR3 sequences in the sample, around a third were seen once. The source was cultured CD8+ T cells from PBMCs, collected from culture after CMV antigen stimulation. The source of these receptors is a human donor in good health (CMV status not recorded). Some clones in this sample may be carry-over from other donors' samples.

The sample holds many counts of this clonotype. The chain combines TRBV6-2 or TRBV6-3 with TRBJ1-2, with D tentatively TRBD1 (6 bases). The CDR3 contains 14 residues. Per germline, CDR1 MNHEY and CDR2 SVGEGT. The ends were cut back, 4 bases at V and 3 bases at J, with 12 bases in the middle. CDR3 residues: CASSSDRGYYGYTF. In DNA form, the CDR3 reads TGTGCCAGCAGTTCGGACAGAGGGTACTATGGCTACACCTTC.

On this clonotype itself: This may stem from a read error, because a much larger clone lies one nucleotide away. This chain uses TRBV12-3 or TRBV12-4 with TRBJ2-3; D may be TRBD2 (5 bases). CDR3 length: 16 amino acids. The V end lost 3 bases, the J end lost 2 bases, and 15 bases lay between the germline ends. The CDR3 loop is CASSFRGRRPTDTQYF. The CDR3 nucleotides read TGTGCCAGCAGTTTTCGCGGTCGGAGGCCCACAGATACGCAGTATTTT.

In its sample, this clonotype was seen a few times. In DNA, the CDR3 is TGTGCCAGTAACGCTGGACAGGGGTTCACTGAAGCTTTCTTT. Translating gives CASNAGQGFTEAFF. The chain links TRBV19 to TRBJ1-1; 9 nucleotides line up with TRBD1. The CDR3 is made up of 14 amino acids. Germline V CDR1 and CDR2: LNHDA, SQIVND (reference sequence). V lost 7 bases and J lost 4; bases outside the gene matches: 7.

This CDR3 reads CASSMGSVGGYTF. The CDR3 DNA sequence: TGTGCCAGTAGTATGGGGTCCGTTGGAGGCTACACCTTC. The chain combines TRBV19 with TRBJ1-2; D remains ambiguous. The CDR3 covers 13 residues. Germline CDR1 and CDR2: LNHDA and SQIVND (reference sequence). Trimming cost V 3 bases and J 8 bases, with 13 bases left between them.

The rearrangement joins TRBV19 to TRBJ2-1; no definite D call. Trimming cost V 4 bases and J 8 bases, with 12 bases left between them. This CDR3 has 13 amino acids. Germline loops: CDR1 LNHDA, CDR2 SQIVND (reference sequence). The CDR3 sequence is CASSTESEDEQFF. CDR3 nucleotide sequence: TGTGCCAGTAGTACAGAATCCGAAGATGAGCAGTTCTTC.

This rearrangement joins TRBV20-1 to TRBJ2-1; D not resolved. This CDR3 region has 14 residues. V dropped 5 bases and J dropped 0 bases, with 11 bases sitting between them. Germline CDR1 and CDR2: DFQATT and SNEGSKA (reference sequence). CDR3 sequence: CSAPGPNSYNEQFF. The CDR3, as DNA: TGCAGTGCTCCGGGTCCAAACTCCTACAATGAGCAGTTCTTC.

This clonotype is a singleton in its sample. The CDR3: CASSHLIGNQPQHF. The CDR3, as DNA: TGTGCCAGCAGCCATTTAATAGGCAATCAGCCCCAGCATTTT. This sequence joins TRBV7-8 and TRBJ1-5, with D unresolved. Germline V gene data show CDR1 as SGHVS and CDR2 as FQNEAQ. This CDR3 is 14 amino acids long. V lost 5 bases to trimming and J lost 2 bases, with 10 bases between them.

The chain combines TRBV7-4 with TRBJ2-2; TRBD2 matches 12 bases. The CDR3 extends over 18 amino acids. Trimming removed 3 bases from V and 4 bases from J; junction bases left unmatched: 9. Per the germline V gene, CDR1 is SGHVT and CDR2 is SQSDAQ. This CDR3 reads CASSLGLAGTLSTGELFF. CDR3 bases: TGTGCCAGCAGCTTGGGACTAGCGGGCACCCTGAGCACCGGGGAGCTGTTTTTT. The entire variable domain, with the rest obtained from reference TRBV7-4 and TRBJ2-2, is as follows: GAGVSQSPRYKVAKRGRDVALRCDSISGHVTLYWYRQTLGQGSEVLTYSQSDAQRDKSGRPSGRFSAERPERSVSTLKIQRTEQGDSAVYLCASSLGLAGTLSTGELFFGEGSRLTVL.

This clonotype was counted a few times. This chain joins TRBV7-9 and TRBJ2-2, with TRBD1 identical over 8 bases. Germline V lookup: CDR1 SEHNR, CDR2 FQNEAQ (reference sequence). The CDR3 runs 15 residues. V shed 6 bases, J shed 6 bases, and the junction held 9 bases outside the gene matches. The CDR3 loop is CASSPQQGEAGELFF. CDR3 bases: TGTGCCAGCAGTCCCCAACAGGGGGAGGCCGGGGAGCTGTTTTTT.

This clonotype was seen many times. Here the CDR3 DNA reads TGCGCCAGCAGCCTCGAGTCGGGACACTTCGACTACGAGCAGTACTTC. It specifies CASSLESGHFDYEQYF. The J gene is TRBJ2-7, the V gene TRBV4-1, with D possibly being TRBD1 (6 bases). Trimming took off 4 bases at V and 3 bases at J, with 19 bases between the two ends. Per germline, CDR1 MGHRA and CDR2 YSYEKL. This CDR3 has 16 amino acids.

The chain carries TRBV27 and TRBJ2-1, with a tentative D call TRBD1 (6 bases). Germline CDR1 is MNHEY and CDR2 is SMNVEV (reference sequence). Trimming took 6 bases from V and 5 from J, leaving 14 bases between them. CDR3 length equals 14 residues. The DNA of the CDR3 is TGTGCCAGCAGCTCGAGGGGGAACGACAATGAGCAGTTCTTC. Translated: CASSSRGNDNEQFF.

J is TRBJ1-2 and V is TRBV16; 8 bases are a match to TRBD1. Germline CDR1 and CDR2: KGHSY and FQNENV. The CDR3 has 18 amino acids. The V segment lost 0 bases and the J segment 13 bases; nucleotides outside the gene matches: 22. DNA for the CDR3: TGTGCCAGCAGCCAATCTGGGTCCAGACGAGGGGGCCAGGGGGCCTCCACCTTC. Amino acids: CASSQSGSRRGGQGASTF.

The chain recombines TRBV28 with TRBJ1-6, with D possibly matching TRBD1 (6 bases). CDR3 length: 17 residues. Germline V CDR1 and CDR2: MDHEN, SYDVKM. V shed 6 bases and J shed 0 bases, with 15 bases lying between them. Here the CDR3 DNA reads TGTGCCAGCAGGCCCGGGGGCAGGGCCTCCTATAATTCACCCCTCCACTTT. Its translation is CASRPGGRASYNSPLHF.

The chain carries TRBV27 and TRBJ2-7; TRBD2 might be the D (5 bases). Germline lookup yields CDR1 MNHEY and CDR2 SMNVEV (reference sequence). The germline V and J ends were trimmed by 2 bases and 3 bases, with 11 bases remaining between them. This CDR3 comprises 14 residues. Here the CDR3 reads CASSLNGEIYEQYF. CDR3 in DNA: TGTGCCAGCAGTTTAAACGGGGAGATCTACGAGCAGTACTTC.

The genes are TRBV12-3 or TRBV12-4 and TRBJ1-2; TRBD1 is a possible D gene (5 bases). V lost 3 bases and J lost 9, with 14 bases in between. This CDR3 contains 13 residues. The CDR3 DNA follows: TGTGCCAGCAGTTTCCCTCCCGGGGGTAGCTACACCTTC. As protein: CASSFPPGGSYTF.

The chain has TRBV7-6 and TRBJ2-2; 8 bases line up with TRBD2. The J segment lost 5 bases and the V segment lost 5 bases, leaving 7 bases of the junction unmatched. CDR1 is SGHVS and CDR2 is FNYEAQ in the germline V gene. The length of the CDR3 is 15 residues. In DNA form, the CDR3 reads TGTGCCAGCAGCCTGGCGTTAGCGGGAACCGGGGAGCTGTTTTTT. This gives the protein CASSLALAGTGELFF. The full variable domain, with the rest looked up from reference TRBV7-6 and TRBJ2-2, is GAGVSQSPRYKVTKRGQDVALRCDPISGHVSLYWYRQALGQGPEFLTYFNYEAQQDKSGLPNDRFSAERPEGSISTLTIQRTEQRDSAMYRCASSLALAGTGELFFGEGSRLTVL.

The rearrangement joins TRBV19 to TRBJ1-2, with D uncertain. This CDR3 has 14 residues. Between the trimmed V and J ends, which lost 7 bases and 8 bases, there was a span of 20 bases. Germline CDR1 is LNHDA and CDR2 is SQIVND (reference sequence). CDR3 protein: CASKTSPLGAGYTF. DNA of the CDR3: TGTGCCAGTAAAACCTCTCCACTGGGTGCGGGCTACACCTTC.

This clonotype came up once. The chain links TRBV6-5 to TRBJ2-3; TRBD2 might be the D (6 bases). The germline V and J ends were trimmed by 5 bases and 2 bases, with 20 bases remaining between them. There are 17 residues in the CDR3. CDR1 is MNHEY, CDR2 SVGAGI, per germline. For the CDR3, the DNA is TGTGCCAGCAGTCCCCCTGGGGGGAAAAGGGCCACAGATACGCAGTATTTT. Translated, it gives CASSPPGGKRATDTQYF.

The V call is TRBV10-3, the J call TRBJ1-5, with no clear D. With 3 bases removed from V and 3 bases from J, the gap between germline ends came to 3 bases. The CDR3 spans 12 residues. Germline CDR1 reads ENHRY; CDR2 reads SYGVKD. The CDR3 DNA reads TGTGCCATCAGTGATCTCAATCAGCCCCAGCATTTT. Its translation: CAISDLNQPQHF.

V and J are TRBV27 and TRBJ1-6, with 9 bases aligning to TRBD1. V lost 3 bases to trimming and J lost 7 bases; unmatched junction nucleotides: 10. The CDR3 covers 17 residues. Germline V gene sequence: CDR1 MNHEY, CDR2 SMNVEV (reference sequence). CDR3 coding DNA: TGTGCCAGCAGTTTCGAATTCGGACAGGGGTTGAATTCACCCCTCCACTTT. It yields the protein CASSFEFGQGLNSPLHF.

The chain links TRBV19 to TRBJ2-7; D perhaps matches TRBD2 (5 bases). The CDR3 extends over 14 amino acids. Trimming stripped 4 bases from V and 3 bases from J, with 13 bases between. The V gene's germline CDR1 is LNHDA and CDR2 SQIVND (reference sequence). Written as DNA, the CDR3 is TGTGCCAGTAGTACGGGGAACGCTCTCTACGAGCAGTACTTC. Translated, it gives CASSTGNALYEQYF.

The chain joins TRBV6-5 to TRBJ2-7, with D perhaps TRBD2 (6 bases). V lost 0 bases and J lost 5, with 11 bases in between. Germline V gives CDR1 MNHEY, CDR2 SVGAGI. The CDR3 loop spans 14 amino acids. CDR3 sequence (DNA): TGTGCCAGCAGTTACTCAGGGGAGCGGGACGAGCAGTACTTC. It encodes CASSYSGERDEQYF.

The CDR3 is CASSLDPFIAMNTEAFF. CDR3 in DNA: TGTGCCAGCAGCTTGGATCCCTTCATTGCCATGAACACTGAAGCTTTCTTT. The chain carries TRBV5-8 and TRBJ1-1, with D uncertain. This CDR3 has 17 amino acids. Trimming left V 0 bases short and J 0 bases short, with 15 bases between. From germline, CDR1 is SGHTS and CDR2 YDEGEE.

The J gene is TRBJ1-6, the V gene TRBV6-5, with D maybe TRBD1 (5 bases). From germline, CDR1 is MNHEY and CDR2 SVGAGI. This CDR3 spans 16 amino acids. V lost 0 bases and J 9 bases, leaving 15 bases between the germline ends. CDR3 DNA sequence: TGTGCCAGCAGTTACTCGGCAGGGAACATTGTTTCACCCCTCCACTTT. Its translation is CASSYSAGNIVSPLHF.

This clonotype was recorded many times. The V call is TRBV7-2, the J call TRBJ2-3, with D unclear. From germline, CDR1 is SGHTA and CDR2 FQGNSA. The CDR3 extends over 14 amino acids. V lost 1 base, J lost 12 bases, and 17 bases lay in between. The CDR3 is CASSLVGEGPIQYF. CDR3 sequence (DNA): TGTGCCAGCAGCTTAGTTGGCGAAGGGCCCATCCAGTATTTT.